This T cell receptor beta chain was captured in a study of PD-1 blockade in classical Hodgkin lymphoma. Whole-study results and caveats: Reports indicated that newly diagnosed patients had lower baseline TCR diversity than healthy donors did. Complete responders entered with baseline diversity on par with newly diagnosed patients, the results showed.

Every single patient, without exception, relapsed after autologous stem cell transplantation, and brentuximab vedotin exposure varied. Complete response, partial response or progressive disease were the best responses. Trimming at V came to 8 bases and at J to 6 bases, leaving 5 bases not matched to a gene. Germline V gene data show CDR1 as SGHTA and CDR2 as FQGTGA. The CDR3 spans 14 residues. Comment on this clone: Its antigen remains unknown.

Produced via immunoSEQ multiplex PCR; TCRdb's table is partial and in-frame only. The sample records about 41,000 clones, roughly 70% being singletons. Source: peripheral blood mononuclear cells (PBMCs), taken at baseline. The receptor comes from a human donor with classical Hodgkin lymphoma. J is TRBJ2-1 and V is TRBV7-3; 12 bases fit TRBD1. The CDR3 spells CASGTGQGANEQFF. For the CDR3, the DNA is TGTGCCAGCGGGACGGGACAGGGGGCCAATGAGCAGTTCTTC.